The 13 T cell receptor beta chains below all came from one sample that was sequenced in a study of blood T cell repertoires in COVID-19. Only in-frame clones appear in the TCRdb table, and some are missing; sequencing was by immunoSEQ multiplex PCR. The sample holds about 58,000 clones, approximately 81% seen once. Sequencing was performed on peripheral blood. All receptors derive from a man in his forties or fifties with active COVID-19.

The DNA for the CDR3 is TGCGCCAGCAGCCCGCTGGGCGGGAGCTCCTACAATGAGCAGTTCTTC. Translation gives CASSPLGGSSYNEQFF. J is TRBJ2-1 and V is TRBV5-1, with 7 bases that match TRBD2. The CDR3 totals 16 residues. V shed 4 bases, J shed 0 bases, and the junction held 7 bases outside the gene matches. CDR1 SGHRS and CDR2 YFSETQ come from the germline V gene.

This chain uses TRBV19 with TRBJ2-1, with 7 bases lining up with TRBD1. Germline-derived CDR1 and CDR2 are LNHDA and SQIVND (reference sequence). This CDR3 spans 14 amino acids. After removal of 2 bases from V and 7 bases from J, the junction contained 5 bases not matched to a gene. The CDR3: CASSITGQLNEQFF. The DNA for the CDR3 is TGTGCCAGTAGTATAACGGGACAGTTAAATGAGCAGTTCTTC.

The rearrangement joins TRBV7-8 to TRBJ2-5; TRBD2 matches at 12 bases. There are 18 residues in the CDR3. V lost 0 bases to trimming and J lost 1 base; unmatched junction nucleotides: 6. Germline CDR1 is SGHVS and CDR2 is FQNEAQ. CDR3 sequence: CASSLATSGSTFQETQYF. The CDR3 region has the DNA TGTGCCAGCAGCTTAGCGACTAGCGGGAGTACCTTCCAAGAGACCCAGTACTTC.

The chain has TRBV5-1 and TRBJ2-7; a possible D gene is TRBD1 (5 bases). The CDR3 covers 13 residues. V shed 4 bases and J shed 2 bases, with 10 bases lying between them. In germline, CDR1 is SGHRS, CDR2 YFSETQ. CDR3 amino acids: CASSRADTYEQYF. CDR3 coding DNA: TGCGCCAGCAGCCGTGCGGACACCTACGAGCAGTACTTC.

The chain joins TRBV29-1 to TRBJ2-1; TRBD2 matches 8 bases. V gave up 6 bases and J gave up 6 bases; unmatched junction bases: 7. The germline CDR1 and CDR2 sequences are SQVTM and ANQGSEA. This CDR3 contains 13 residues. Written as DNA, the CDR3 is TGCAGCGTAGAATCCGGGACTAGCAATGAGCAGTTCTTC. It yields the protein CSVESGTSNEQFF.

DNA for the CDR3: TGTGCCAGCGGAAGGGAGAAGCGGGATGAGCAGTTCTTC. Amino acid sequence: CASGREKRDEQFF. The V gene is TRBV7-6, the J gene TRBJ2-1; the D gene is possibly TRBD2 (6 bases). Looked up from germline, CDR1 is SGHVS and CDR2 is FNYEAQ. The V gene lost 8 bases and the J gene lost 8 bases, with 16 bases spanning the gap. This CDR3 has 13 amino acids.

This chain joins TRBV5-5 and TRBJ1-3; the D gene is possibly TRBD1 (6 bases). The CDR3 totals 18 residues. Germline V gene data show CDR1 as SGHKS and CDR2 as YYEKEE (reference sequence). The germline V and J ends were trimmed by 1 base and 0 bases, with 17 bases remaining between them. The CDR3, as DNA: TGTGCCAGCAGCTTGACGACCGGACAGTTTAGCTCTGGAAACACCATATATTTT. Translation gives CASSLTTGQFSSGNTIYF. The variable domain in full, with the rest retrieved from reference TRBV5-5 and TRBJ1-3, is DAGVTQSPTHLIKTRGQQVTLRCSPISGHKSVSWYQQVLGQGPQFIFQYYEKEERGRGNFPDRFSARQFPNYSSELNVNALLLGDSALYLCASSLTTGQFSSGNTIYFGEGSWLTVV.

The chain couples TRBV3-1 (or the pseudogene TRBV3-2) to TRBJ1-3; TRBD1 aligns across 10 bases. The CDR3 spans 19 residues. CDR1 and CDR2 from the germline V gene are LGHDT and YNNKEL (reference sequence). Trimming removed 2 bases from V and 4 bases from J; junction bases left unmatched: 14. The CDR3 DNA reads as TGTGCCAGCAGCCAACCGGGACAGGGGAGATGGTATTCCGGAAACACCATATATTTT. Its protein product is CASSQPGQGRWYSGNTIYF.

CDR3 sequence reads: CASSPLGDRKNTYEQYF. The CDR3 nucleotides read TGTGCCAGCAGTCCCCTGGGGGACAGAAAGAACACCTACGAGCAGTACTTC. This chain connects TRBV27 to TRBJ2-7; TRBD1 agrees at 7 bases. Trimming at V came to 5 bases and at J to 2 bases, leaving 15 bases not matched to a gene. There are 17 residues in the CDR3. From germline, CDR1 is MNHEY and CDR2 SMNVEV (reference sequence).

The rearrangement joins TRBV4-2 to TRBJ2-1; 8 bases are a match to TRBD1. V dropped 4 bases and J dropped 7; count of bases not matched to a gene: 12. This CDR3 comprises 16 residues. Looked up from germline, CDR1 is LGHNA and CDR2 is YNFKEQ. This CDR3 is CASSPSDREVVNEQFF. The CDR3 DNA is TGTGCCAGCAGCCCCTCGGACAGGGAGGTAGTGAATGAGCAGTTCTTC.

The chain joins TRBV5-1 to TRBJ2-2, with 9 nucleotides matching TRBD1. Unmatched junction bases numbered 2, after V lost 2 bases and J lost 3 bases. Germline loops: CDR1 SGHRS, CDR2 YFSETQ. CDR3 length: 15 residues. CDR3 sequence (DNA): TGCGCCAGCAGCTTCGGACAGGGGCACACCGGGGAGCTGTTTTTT. The encoded protein is CASSFGQGHTGELFF.

In this sample, this clone turned up a few times. The DNA for the CDR3 is TGTGCCAGCTCCGGGAATCAACTCCTTCAAGAGACCCAGTACTTC. Translated: CASSGNQLLQETQYF. The rearrangement links TRBV2 to TRBJ2-5; possible D gene TRBD2, 5 bases. V was cut by 8 bases and J by 2 bases, with 18 bases left in between. The CDR3 loop spans 15 amino acids. In germline, CDR1 is SNHLY, CDR2 FYNNEI.

The chain uses TRBV19 and TRBJ2-7; D may be TRBD1 (5 bases). This CDR3 has 16 amino acids. Deletions cut 5 bases from V and 2 bases from J, with 19 bases between. Germline CDR1 reads LNHDA; CDR2 reads SQIVND (reference sequence). The chain's CDR3 is CASSGIMTDITYEQYF. The CDR3 DNA is TGTGCCAGTAGTGGGATCATGACAGACATTACCTACGAGCAGTACTTC.